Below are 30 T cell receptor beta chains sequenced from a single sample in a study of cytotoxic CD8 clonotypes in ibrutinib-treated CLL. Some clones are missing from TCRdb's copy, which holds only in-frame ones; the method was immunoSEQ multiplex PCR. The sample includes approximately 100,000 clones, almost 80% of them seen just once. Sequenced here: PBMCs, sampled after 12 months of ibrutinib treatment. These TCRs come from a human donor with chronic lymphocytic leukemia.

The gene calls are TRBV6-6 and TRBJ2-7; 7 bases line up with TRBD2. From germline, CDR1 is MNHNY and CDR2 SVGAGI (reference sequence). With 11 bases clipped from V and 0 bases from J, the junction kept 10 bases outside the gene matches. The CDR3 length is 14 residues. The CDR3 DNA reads TGTGCCGTATCAGCGGGACCCCACTCCTACGAGCAGTACTTC. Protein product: CAVSAGPHSYEQYF.

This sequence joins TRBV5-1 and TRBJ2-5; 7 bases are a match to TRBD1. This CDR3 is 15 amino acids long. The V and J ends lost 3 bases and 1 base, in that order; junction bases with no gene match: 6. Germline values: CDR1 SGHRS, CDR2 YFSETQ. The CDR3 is CASSSTDRLQETQYF. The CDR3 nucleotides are TGCGCCAGCAGCTCCACGGACAGGCTCCAAGAGACCCAGTACTTC.

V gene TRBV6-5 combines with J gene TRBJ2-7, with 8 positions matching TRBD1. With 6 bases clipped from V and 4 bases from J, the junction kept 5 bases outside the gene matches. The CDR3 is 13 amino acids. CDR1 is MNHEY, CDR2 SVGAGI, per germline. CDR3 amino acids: CASRGQGLYEQYF. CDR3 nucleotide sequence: TGTGCCAGCAGAGGACAGGGACTTTACGAGCAGTACTTC.

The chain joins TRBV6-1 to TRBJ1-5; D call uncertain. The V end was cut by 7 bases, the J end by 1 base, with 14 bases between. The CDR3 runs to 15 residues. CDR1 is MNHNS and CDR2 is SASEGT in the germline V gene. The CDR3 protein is CASTLDGISNQPQHF. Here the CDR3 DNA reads TGTGCCAGCACCTTGGACGGAATCAGCAATCAGCCCCAGCATTTT.

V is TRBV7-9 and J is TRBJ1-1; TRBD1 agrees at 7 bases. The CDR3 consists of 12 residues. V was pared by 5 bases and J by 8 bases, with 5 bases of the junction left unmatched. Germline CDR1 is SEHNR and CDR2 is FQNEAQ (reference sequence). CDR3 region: CASSRTGLEAFF. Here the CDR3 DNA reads TGTGCCAGCAGCCGGACAGGACTGGAAGCTTTCTTT.

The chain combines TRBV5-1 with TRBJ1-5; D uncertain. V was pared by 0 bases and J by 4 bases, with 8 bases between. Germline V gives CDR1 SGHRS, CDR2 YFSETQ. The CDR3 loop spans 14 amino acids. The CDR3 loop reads CASSLDGGNQPQHF. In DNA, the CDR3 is TGCGCCAGCAGCTTGGACGGAGGGAATCAGCCCCAGCATTTT.

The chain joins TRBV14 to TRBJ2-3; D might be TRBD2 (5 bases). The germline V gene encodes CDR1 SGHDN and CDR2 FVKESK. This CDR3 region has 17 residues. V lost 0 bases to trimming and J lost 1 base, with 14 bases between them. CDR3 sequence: CASSQDLSPRGTDTQYF. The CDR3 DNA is TGTGCCAGCAGCCAAGATCTCTCACCGAGGGGCACAGATACGCAGTATTTT.

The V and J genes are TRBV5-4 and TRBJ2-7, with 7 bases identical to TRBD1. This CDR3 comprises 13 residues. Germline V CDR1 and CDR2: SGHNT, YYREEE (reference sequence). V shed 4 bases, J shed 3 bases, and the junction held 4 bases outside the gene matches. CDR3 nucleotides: TGTGCCAGCAGCCTTAGACAGGGCTACGAGCAGTACTTC. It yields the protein CASSLRQGYEQYF.

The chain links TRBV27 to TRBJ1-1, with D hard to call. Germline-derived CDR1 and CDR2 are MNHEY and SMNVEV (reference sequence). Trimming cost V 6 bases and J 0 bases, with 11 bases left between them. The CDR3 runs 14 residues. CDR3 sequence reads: CASSRGLMNTEAFF. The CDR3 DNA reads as TGTGCCAGCAGCCGCGGACTGATGAACACTGAAGCTTTCTTT.

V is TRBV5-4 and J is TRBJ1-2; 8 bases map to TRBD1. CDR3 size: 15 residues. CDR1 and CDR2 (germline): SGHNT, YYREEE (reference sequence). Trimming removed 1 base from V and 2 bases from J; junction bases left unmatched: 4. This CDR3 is CASSLQGALNYGYTF. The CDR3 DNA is TGTGCCAGCAGCTTGCAGGGGGCCCTCAACTATGGCTACACCTTC.

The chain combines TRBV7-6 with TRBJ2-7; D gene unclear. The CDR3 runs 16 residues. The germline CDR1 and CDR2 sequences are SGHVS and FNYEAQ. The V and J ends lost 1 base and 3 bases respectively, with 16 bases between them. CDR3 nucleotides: TGTGCCAGCAGCTTAGGCCCCTCGGGTCTAAGCTACGAGCAGTACTTC. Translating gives CASSLGPSGLSYEQYF.

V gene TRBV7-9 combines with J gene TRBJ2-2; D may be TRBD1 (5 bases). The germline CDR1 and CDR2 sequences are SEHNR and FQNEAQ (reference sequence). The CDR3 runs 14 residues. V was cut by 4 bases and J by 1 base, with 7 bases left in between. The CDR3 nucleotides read TGTGCCAGCAGCTCCACAGGGAACACCGGGGAGCTGTTTTTT. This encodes CASSSTGNTGELFF.

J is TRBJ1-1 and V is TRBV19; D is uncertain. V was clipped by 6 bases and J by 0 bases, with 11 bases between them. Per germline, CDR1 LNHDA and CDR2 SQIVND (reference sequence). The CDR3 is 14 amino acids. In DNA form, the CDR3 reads TGTGCCAGTAGCCCGGATAGGATGAACACTGAAGCTTTCTTT. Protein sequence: CASSPDRMNTEAFF.

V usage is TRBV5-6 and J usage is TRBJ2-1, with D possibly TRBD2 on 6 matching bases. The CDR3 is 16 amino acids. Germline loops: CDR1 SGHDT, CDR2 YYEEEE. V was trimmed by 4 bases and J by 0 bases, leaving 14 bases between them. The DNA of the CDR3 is TGTGCCAGCAGCAAATCCGCGGGAAGCTCCTACAATGAGCAGTTCTTC. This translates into CASSKSAGSSYNEQFF.

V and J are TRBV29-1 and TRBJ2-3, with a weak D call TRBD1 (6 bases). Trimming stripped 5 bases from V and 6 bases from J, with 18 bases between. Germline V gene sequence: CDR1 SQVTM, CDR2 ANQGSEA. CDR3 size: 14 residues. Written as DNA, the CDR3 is TGCAGCGTTCGAGAACCAGGGGTCTACGATACGCAGTATTTT. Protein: CSVREPGVYDTQYF.

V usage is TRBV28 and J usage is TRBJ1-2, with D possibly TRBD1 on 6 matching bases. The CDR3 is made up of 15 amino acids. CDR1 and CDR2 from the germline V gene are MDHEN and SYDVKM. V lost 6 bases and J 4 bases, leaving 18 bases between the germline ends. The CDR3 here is CASRPPRGVRYGYTF. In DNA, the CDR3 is TGTGCCAGCAGGCCACCGAGGGGGGTTCGCTATGGCTACACCTTC.

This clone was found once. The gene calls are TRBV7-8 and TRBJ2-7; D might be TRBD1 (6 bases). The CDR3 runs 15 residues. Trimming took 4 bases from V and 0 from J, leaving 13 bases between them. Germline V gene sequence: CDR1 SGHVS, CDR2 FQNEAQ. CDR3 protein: CASSSQGTASYEQYF. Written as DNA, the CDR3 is TGTGCCAGCAGCTCGCAGGGGACGGCCTCCTACGAGCAGTACTTC.

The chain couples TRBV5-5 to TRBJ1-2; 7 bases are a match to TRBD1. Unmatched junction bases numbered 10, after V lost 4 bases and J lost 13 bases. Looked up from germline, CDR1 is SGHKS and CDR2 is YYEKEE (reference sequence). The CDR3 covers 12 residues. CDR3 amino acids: CASSQGTVQGTF. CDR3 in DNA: TGTGCCAGCAGCCAGGGGACAGTGCAGGGCACCTTC.

CDR3 loop: CASSPTGEETQYF. The CDR3 DNA reads as TGTGCCAGCAGTCCGACAGGTGAAGAGACCCAGTACTTC. This chain links TRBV6-1 with TRBJ2-5, with D possibly being TRBD1 (6 bases). CDR3 length equals 13 residues. V was shortened by 5 bases and J by 3 bases, with 10 bases between the two germline ends. Germline loops: CDR1 MNHNS, CDR2 SASEGT.

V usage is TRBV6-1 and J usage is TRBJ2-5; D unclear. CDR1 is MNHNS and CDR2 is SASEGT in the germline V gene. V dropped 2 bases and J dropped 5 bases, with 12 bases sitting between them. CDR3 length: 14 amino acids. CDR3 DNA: TGTGCCAGCAGTGAAAGAGAGACACAGGAGACCCAGTACTTC. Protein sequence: CASSERETQETQYF.

The CDR3 coding sequence is TGTGCCAGCTCACCTCGGGCGGGGGAAGCTTTCTTT. Amino acid sequence: CASSPRAGEAFF. This chain uses TRBV18 with TRBJ1-1; no clear D gene. Trimming cost V 3 bases and J 8 bases, with 10 bases left between them. This CDR3 contains 12 residues. Per germline, CDR1 KGHSH and CDR2 LQKENI.

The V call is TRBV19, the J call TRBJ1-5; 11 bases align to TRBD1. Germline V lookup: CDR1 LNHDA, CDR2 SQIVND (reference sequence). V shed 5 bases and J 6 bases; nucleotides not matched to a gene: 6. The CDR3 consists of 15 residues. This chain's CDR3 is CASSQGTGGSQPQHF. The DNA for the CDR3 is TGTGCCAGTAGTCAAGGGACAGGGGGAAGTCAGCCCCAGCATTTT.

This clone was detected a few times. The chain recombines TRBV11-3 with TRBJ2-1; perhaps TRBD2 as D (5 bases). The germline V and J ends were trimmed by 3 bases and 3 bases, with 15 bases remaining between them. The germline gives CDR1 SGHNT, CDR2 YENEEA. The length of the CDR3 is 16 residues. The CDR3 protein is CASSFDPGESYNEQFF. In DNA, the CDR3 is TGTGCCAGCAGCTTCGACCCCGGGGAAAGCTACAATGAGCAGTTCTTC.

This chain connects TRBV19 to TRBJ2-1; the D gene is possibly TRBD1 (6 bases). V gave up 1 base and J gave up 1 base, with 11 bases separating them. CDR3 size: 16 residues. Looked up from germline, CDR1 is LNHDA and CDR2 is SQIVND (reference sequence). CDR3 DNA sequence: TGTGCCAGTAGTATAGGTGGGGGACATTCCTACAATGAGCAGTTCTTC. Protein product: CASSIGGGHSYNEQFF.

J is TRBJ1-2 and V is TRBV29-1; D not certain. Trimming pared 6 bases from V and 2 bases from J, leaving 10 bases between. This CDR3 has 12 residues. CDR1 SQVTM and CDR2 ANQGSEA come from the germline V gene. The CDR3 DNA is TGCAGCGTCCTAGGCATAAACTATGGCTACACCTTC. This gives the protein CSVLGINYGYTF.

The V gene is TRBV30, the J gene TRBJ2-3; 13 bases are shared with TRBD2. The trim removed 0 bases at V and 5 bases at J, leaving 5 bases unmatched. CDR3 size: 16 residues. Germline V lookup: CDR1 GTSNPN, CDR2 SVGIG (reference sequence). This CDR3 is CAWSVLAGGPGDTQYF. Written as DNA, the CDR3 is TGTGCCTGGAGTGTACTAGCGGGGGGGCCGGGAGATACGCAGTATTTT. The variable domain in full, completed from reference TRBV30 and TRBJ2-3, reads SQTIHQWPATLVQPVGSPLSLECTVEGTSNPNLYWYRQAAGRGLQLLFYSVGIGQISSEVPQNLSASRPQDRQFILSSKKLLLSDSGFYLCAWSVLAGGPGDTQYFGPGTRLTVL.

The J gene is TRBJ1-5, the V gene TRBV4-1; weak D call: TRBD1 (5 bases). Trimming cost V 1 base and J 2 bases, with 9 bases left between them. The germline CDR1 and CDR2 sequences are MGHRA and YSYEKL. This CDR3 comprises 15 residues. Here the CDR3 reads CASSQGGGRNQPQHF. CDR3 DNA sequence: TGCGCCAGCAGCCAAGGGGGGGGTCGCAATCAGCCCCAGCATTTT.

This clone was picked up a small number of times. The CDR3 DNA follows: TGCGCCAGCAGCCAAGATGAAGGGGCAGGGGGCCGGGACACTGAAGCTTTCTTT. Translated: CASSQDEGAGGRDTEAFF. The chain employs TRBV4-1 and TRBJ1-1; 8 bases match TRBD1. V trimming: 0 bases; J trimming: 3 bases; junction bases outside the gene matches: 12. The CDR3 extends over 18 amino acids. Germline V gene sequence: CDR1 MGHRA, CDR2 YSYEKL.

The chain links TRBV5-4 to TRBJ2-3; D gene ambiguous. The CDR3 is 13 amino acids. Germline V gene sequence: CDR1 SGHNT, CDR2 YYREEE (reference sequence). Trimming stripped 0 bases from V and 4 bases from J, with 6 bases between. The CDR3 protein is CASSLGPPDTQYF. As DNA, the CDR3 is TGTGCCAGCAGCTTGGGACCCCCAGATACGCAGTATTTT.

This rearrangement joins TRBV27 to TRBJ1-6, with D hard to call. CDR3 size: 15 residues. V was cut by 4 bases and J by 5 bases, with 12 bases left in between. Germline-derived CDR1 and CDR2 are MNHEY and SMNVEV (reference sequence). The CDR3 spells CASSSYTGNNSPLHF. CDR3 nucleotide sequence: TGTGCCAGCAGTTCGTACACCGGGAATAATTCACCCCTCCACTTT.